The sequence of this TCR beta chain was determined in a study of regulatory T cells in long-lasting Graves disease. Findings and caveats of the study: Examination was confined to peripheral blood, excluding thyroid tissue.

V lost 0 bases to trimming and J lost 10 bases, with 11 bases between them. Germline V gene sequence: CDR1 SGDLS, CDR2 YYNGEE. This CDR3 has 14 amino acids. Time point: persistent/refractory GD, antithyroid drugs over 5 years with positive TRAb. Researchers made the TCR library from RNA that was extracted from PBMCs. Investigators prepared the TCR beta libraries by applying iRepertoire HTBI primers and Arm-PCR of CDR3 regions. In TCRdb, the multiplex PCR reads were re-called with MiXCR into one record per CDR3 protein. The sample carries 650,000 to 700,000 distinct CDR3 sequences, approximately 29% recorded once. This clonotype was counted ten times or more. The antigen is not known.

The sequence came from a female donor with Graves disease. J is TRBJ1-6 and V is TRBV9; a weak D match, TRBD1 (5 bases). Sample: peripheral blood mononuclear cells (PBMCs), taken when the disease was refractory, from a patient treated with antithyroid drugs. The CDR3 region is CASSVATGASPLHF. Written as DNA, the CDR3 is TGTGCCAGCAGCGTAGCTACCGGGGCGTCACCCCTCCACTTT.